These 20 T cell receptor beta chains came from one sample sequenced in a study of breast tumors, draining lymph nodes, adjacent tissues. TCRdb analysed the multiplex PCR reads with MiXCR anew, one entry per CDR3 protein. The sample lists about 15,000 distinct CDR3 sequences, around 50% seen once, with roughly 17% in the top ten. Sequenced input: tumor-adjacent breast tissue. These receptors originate from a female donor with breast cancer. Some clones in this sample may be carry-over from other donors' samples.

The V gene is TRBV25-1, the J gene TRBJ2-1, with 12 bases identical to TRBD2. The length of the CDR3 is 15 residues. Germline V CDR1 and CDR2: MGHDK, SYGVNS. V was clipped by 3 bases and J by 8 bases; unmatched bases: 5. Here the CDR3 reads CASSDTSGGNDEQFF. The CDR3 coding sequence is TGTGCCAGCAGTGACACTAGCGGGGGGAACGATGAGCAGTTCTTC.

The genes are TRBV14 and TRBJ2-2; D remains unclear. The ends were cut back, 8 bases at V and 7 bases at J, with 11 bases in the middle. The CDR3 loop spans 12 amino acids. CDR1 is SGHDN and CDR2 is FVKESK in the germline V gene. This chain's CDR3 is CASSPYGGELFF. The DNA for the CDR3 is TGTGCCAGCTCACCATACGGCGGGGAGCTGTTTTTT.

This chain links TRBV11-2 with TRBJ2-7; TRBD1 agrees at 9 bases. CDR1 is SGHAT and CDR2 is FQNNGV in the germline V gene. This CDR3 comprises 16 residues. Trimming at V came to 0 bases and at J to 4 bases, leaving 7 bases not matched to a gene. The DNA for the CDR3 is TGTGCCAGCAGCTTAGATAGGGGACAGGGCACGTACGAGCAGTACTTC. Translating gives CASSLDRGQGTYEQYF.

About this clonotype: A clone one base away is much larger, so this may be a read error. This chain connects TRBV5-5 to TRBJ1-1; no reliable D call. The V and J ends lost 5 bases and 4 bases respectively, with 12 bases between them. Germline CDR1 SGHKS, CDR2 YYEKEE (reference sequence). The length of the CDR3 is 13 residues. The CDR3 bases are TGTGCCAGCAGTCGGGATTTGACCACTGAAGCTTTCTTT. Translation: CASSRDLTTEAFF. The whole variable domain, filled in from reference TRBV5-5 and TRBJ1-1, reads DAGVTQSPTHLIKTRGQQVTLRCSPISGHKSVSWYQQVLGQGPQFIFQYYEKEERGRGNFPDRFSARQFPNYSSELNVNALLLGDSALYLCASSRDLTTEAFFGQGTRLTVV.

This clonotype rates as medium-sized. The J gene is TRBJ1-5, the V gene TRBV6-5; D unresolved. CDR1 and CDR2 (germline): MNHEY, SVGAGI. The V end lost 8 bases, the J end lost 4 bases, and 12 bases lay between the germline ends. CDR3 size: 13 residues. The CDR3: CASGRGGNQPQHF. The DNA for the CDR3 is TGTGCCAGCGGACGGGGAGGGAATCAGCCCCAGCATTTT.

This clonotype was observed at least ten times. V gene TRBV12-3 or TRBV12-4 combines with J gene TRBJ2-3; 9 positions agree with TRBD2. V lost 5 bases to trimming and J lost 5 bases; unmatched junction nucleotides: 5. There are 14 residues in the CDR3. CDR3 region: CASSSGRPEDTQYF. Written as DNA, the CDR3 is TGTGCCAGCAGTAGCGGGAGGCCGGAAGATACGCAGTATTTT.

Sample share makes this clonotype medium-sized. The chain combines TRBV7-9 with TRBJ2-7; 8 bases match TRBD2. The CDR3 spans 16 residues. J gave up 3 bases and V 5 bases, and 12 bases lay outside the gene matches. Germline V lookup: CDR1 SEHNR, CDR2 FQNEAQ (reference sequence). CDR3 nucleotides: TGTGCCAGCAGCAAAAGGGTCGTGACTAGCGACTACGAGCAGTACTTC. It specifies CASSKRVVTSDYEQYF.

This clonotype was observed at least ten times. V gene TRBV19 combines with J gene TRBJ1-3; D unclear. Germline CDR1 and CDR2: LNHDA and SQIVND (reference sequence). CDR3 length equals 12 residues. V was trimmed by 5 bases and J by 8 bases, leaving 10 bases between them. In DNA, the CDR3 is TGTGCCAGTAGTGATAGCGAGGACACCATATATTTT. As protein: CASSDSEDTIYF.

This clonotype occurred a few times. The chain is built from TRBV27 and TRBJ1-1; TRBD1 is a possible D gene (6 bases). V was clipped by 5 bases and J by 8 bases, with 21 bases between them. CDR1 is MNHEY, CDR2 SMNVEV, per germline (reference sequence). This CDR3 is 15 amino acids long. As DNA, the CDR3 is TGTGCCAGCAGTCTGGACAGTGGGACGAGTCGGGAAGCTTTCTTT. Residues: CASSLDSGTSREAFF.

This chain uses TRBV11-2 with TRBJ2-1; 9 bases agree with TRBD2. The V segment lost 3 bases and the J segment 7 bases; nucleotides outside the gene matches: 4. CDR1 and CDR2 (germline): SGHAT, FQNNGV. The CDR3 has 14 amino acids. In DNA form, the CDR3 reads TGTGCCAGCAGCTTTGCGGGAGGGCAGAATGAGCAGTTCTTC. This codes for CASSFAGGQNEQFF. The variable domain in full, with the rest retrieved from reference TRBV11-2 and TRBJ2-1, is EAGVAQSPRYKIIEKRQSVAFWCNPISGHATLYWYQQILGQGPKLLIQFQNNGVVDDSQLPKDRFSAERLKGVDSTLKIQPAKLEDSAVYLCASSFAGGQNEQFFGPGTRLTVL.

The chain combines TRBV11-2 with TRBJ2-1, with 14 bases fitting TRBD2. The CDR3 length is 17 residues. Germline V gene data show CDR1 as SGHAT and CDR2 as FQNNGV. The trim removed 3 bases at V and 7 bases at J, leaving 8 bases unmatched. The CDR3 reads CASSFSGLAGAINEQFF. In DNA, the CDR3 is TGTGCCAGCAGCTTCTCGGGACTAGCGGGAGCAATTAATGAGCAGTTCTTC.

The chain employs TRBV7-3 and TRBJ2-2; D ambiguous. V was clipped by 5 bases and J by 0 bases, with 4 bases between them. The germline gives CDR1 SGHTA, CDR2 FQGTGA. This CDR3 comprises 13 residues. CDR3 sequence: CASSRSNTGELFF. In nucleotides, the CDR3 is TGTGCCAGCAGCCGTTCGAACACCGGGGAGCTGTTTTTT.

The rearrangement joins TRBV6-1 to TRBJ1-5, with 8 bases aligning to TRBD1. V trimming: 2 bases; J trimming: 7 bases; junction bases outside the gene matches: 4. The germline gives CDR1 MNHNS, CDR2 SASEGT. The CDR3 extends over 14 amino acids. The CDR3 nucleotides are TGTGCCAGCAGTGAACAGGGGGCAGGGCAGCCCCAGCATTTT. Amino acids: CASSEQGAGQPQHF.

Worth noting for this clonotype: Its ends do not fully match the called genes, so a read error is possible. The chain has TRBV20-1 and TRBJ2-2; D may be TRBD1 (6 bases). CDR3 length equals 14 residues. The V gene's germline CDR1 is DFQATT and CDR2 SNEGSKA (reference sequence). The CDR3: CSAREGQNTGELFF. The CDR3 region has the DNA TGCAGTGCGAGAGAGGGACAGAACACCGGGGAGCTGTTTTTT.

The chain uses TRBV7-6 and TRBJ2-3; possibly TRBD2 for D (5 bases). Between the trimmed V and J ends, which lost 3 bases and 10 bases, there was a span of 17 bases. The CDR3 loop spans 14 amino acids. Germline V lookup: CDR1 SGHVS, CDR2 FNYEAQ. CDR3 bases: TGTGCCAGCAGCTTTAGCGAATACACACATGCGCAGTATTTT. As protein: CASSFSEYTHAQYF.

This clonotype is medium-sized by share. DNA of the CDR3: TGTGCCAGTAGTAGAGACGGACCGAGCTCTGGAAACACCATATATTTT. This encodes CASSRDGPSSGNTIYF. The chain has TRBV19 and TRBJ1-3; D is ambiguous. Trimming left V 4 bases short and J 0 bases short, with 13 bases between. The germline CDR1 and CDR2 sequences are LNHDA and SQIVND (reference sequence). The CDR3 sequence is 16 residues long.

The chain carries TRBV10-3 and TRBJ1-3; D is undetermined. CDR3 length: 12 residues. V was cut by 10 bases and J by 0 bases, with 7 bases left in between. Germline V lookup: CDR1 ENHRY, CDR2 SYGVKD. For the CDR3, the DNA is TGTGCCACCGAATCCTCTGGAAACACCATATATTTT. Translation: CATESSGNTIYF.

The table lists this clonotype with a few counts. This chain uses TRBV9 with TRBJ2-3, with TRBD2 matching 14 bases. The CDR3 is made up of 16 amino acids. The V gene's germline CDR1 is SGDLS and CDR2 YYNGEE. After removal of 3 bases from V and 4 bases from J, the junction contained 4 bases not matched to a gene. CDR3 residues: CASSGGTSGSADTQYF. In DNA, the CDR3 is TGTGCCAGCAGCGGTGGGACTAGCGGGAGTGCAGATACGCAGTATTTT. The full variable domain, completed using reference TRBV9 and TRBJ2-3, is DSGVTQTPKHLITATGQRVTLRCSPRSGDLSVYWYQQSLDQGLQFLIQYYNGEERAKGNILERFSAQQFPDLHSELNLSSLELGDSALYFCASSGGTSGSADTQYFGPGTRLTVL.

This clonotype is medium-sized (0.01 to 0.1%) by share. The gene calls are TRBV11-3 and TRBJ2-1, with D possibly being TRBD1 or TRBD2 (5 bases each). With 6 bases removed from V and 8 bases from J, the gap between germline ends came to 14 bases. Per germline, CDR1 SGHNT and CDR2 YENEEA. CDR3 length: 13 amino acids. CDR3 in amino acids: CASSNVMGDEQFF. CDR3 coding DNA: TGTGCCAGCAGTAACGTCATGGGGGATGAGCAGTTCTTC.

This clonotype occurred many times. The chain is built from TRBV5-5 and TRBJ2-1; D is perhaps TRBD2 (5 bases). Looked up from germline, CDR1 is SGHKS and CDR2 is YYEKEE (reference sequence). With 6 bases removed from V and 4 bases from J, the gap between germline ends came to 11 bases. The CDR3 extends over 13 amino acids. CDR3 bases: TGTGCCAGCAACTTTGGGGAGTACAATGAGCAGTTCTTC. It yields the protein CASNFGEYNEQFF.